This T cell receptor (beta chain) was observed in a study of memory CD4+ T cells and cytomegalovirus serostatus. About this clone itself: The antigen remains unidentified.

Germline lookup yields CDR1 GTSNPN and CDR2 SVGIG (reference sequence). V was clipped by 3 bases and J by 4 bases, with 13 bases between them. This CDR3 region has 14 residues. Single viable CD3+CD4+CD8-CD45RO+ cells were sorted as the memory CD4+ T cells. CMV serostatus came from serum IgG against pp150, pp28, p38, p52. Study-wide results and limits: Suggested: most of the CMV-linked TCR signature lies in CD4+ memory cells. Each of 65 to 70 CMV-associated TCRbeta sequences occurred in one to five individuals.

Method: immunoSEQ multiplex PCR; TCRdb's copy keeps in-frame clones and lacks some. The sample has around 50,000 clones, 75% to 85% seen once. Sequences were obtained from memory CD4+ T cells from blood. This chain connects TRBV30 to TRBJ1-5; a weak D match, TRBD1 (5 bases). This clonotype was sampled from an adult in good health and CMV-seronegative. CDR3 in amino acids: CAWRAGNGNQPQHF. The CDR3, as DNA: TGTGCCTGGAGGGCAGGGAATGGTAATCAGCCCCAGCATTTT. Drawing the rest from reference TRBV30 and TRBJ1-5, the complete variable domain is SQTIHQWPATLVQPVGSPLSLECTVEGTSNPNLYWYRQAAGRGLQLLFYSVGIGQISSEVPQNLSASRPQDRQFILSSKKLLLSDSGFYLCAWRAGNGNQPQHFGDGTRLSIL.